The entry that follows covers one TCR beta chain sequence. What it recognizes is unknown. Treg sorting used a CD4+CD25+CD127-/low gate. This CDR3 contains 13 residues. V was cut by 1 base and J by 6 bases, with 9 bases left in between. After constant-region reverse-primer amplification, full-length variable regions underwent semi-nested PCR with Nested Universal Primer A. TCRdb fed the 5' RACE reads into MiXCR, producing one record per CDR3 protein. The sample has 50,000 to 60,000 distinct CDR3 sequences; about a fifth are singletons. General observations from the study: Tumor Tregs overlapped most with tumor, then blood, naive CD4+ cells. Tumor memory CD4+ T cell TCR gene usage was found to cluster with blood and lymph node memory CD4+ cells and with lymph node naive CD4+ cells.

Sequences were obtained from tumor-infiltrating Tregs sorted from the breast tumor. This clonotype was obtained from a female donor with breast cancer. J is TRBJ1-1 and V is TRBV12-3 or TRBV12-4; D remains unclear. CDR3 in DNA: TGTGCCAGCAGTTTAGACAGACTACCTGAAGCTTTCTTT. Translating gives CASSLDRLPEAFF.